The sequence of this T cell receptor beta chain was determined in a study of cytomegalovirus exposure and HLA in healthy donors. Notes on the study in general: Both high specificity and high sensitivity reportedly marked the classifier's diagnosis of cytomegalovirus status.

CDR1 PRHDT and CDR2 FYEKMQ come from the germline V gene (reference sequence). The CDR3 is 15 amino acids. Trimming cost V 5 bases and J 4 bases, with 14 bases left between them. A multiplex PCR was run with 60 Vbeta primers and 13 Jbeta primers. This table comes from immunoSEQ multiplex PCR, and its TCRdb copy is limited to in-frame clones, with some not included. The sample has about 92,000 clones; around four fifths are singletons. On this clone: Its target is unknown.

This TCR came from a man aged 50-60 years in good health and CMV-seropositive. The sample taken for sequencing was PBMCs. This chain connects TRBV13 to TRBJ1-4; a possible D gene is TRBD1 (5 bases). The CDR3 sequence is CASSPPRQHNEKLFF. In DNA form, the CDR3 reads TGTGCCAGCAGCCCCCCGCGACAGCATAATGAAAAACTGTTTTTT.